Each of the 27 T cell receptor beta chains below was sequenced from the same sample in a study of shared T cell receptors in the human thymus. TCRdb keeps only in-frame clones here, not all; method: immunoSEQ multiplex PCR. This sample carries approximately 730,000 clones, 70% to 90% of them seen once, and the ten largest clones take more than 0.008%. The data were also submitted as part of a second study, on human thymus T cells.

The sample consisted of thymocytes. The receptors originated from a girl under two years old with a congenital heart defect.

A few counts support this clone. The V call is TRBV28, the J call TRBJ1-3, with unresolved D. V dropped 5 bases and J dropped 0 bases, with 11 bases sitting between them. CDR1 and CDR2 from the germline V gene are MDHEN and SYDVKM. This CDR3 is built from 15 residues. This CDR3 is CASSAGENSGNTIYF. In DNA form, the CDR3 reads TGTGCCAGCAGTGCCGGGGAGAACTCTGGAAACACCATATATTTT.

The chain joins TRBV14 to TRBJ2-7; no definite D call. In germline, CDR1 is SGHDN, CDR2 FVKESK. CDR3 length: 16 residues. Trimming took 3 bases from V and 7 from J, leaving 22 bases between them. Here the CDR3 reads CASSHYALTDEREQYF. The CDR3 DNA sequence: TGTGCCAGCAGCCATTATGCTTTAACCGACGAGAGGGAGCAGTACTTC.

V gene TRBV15 combines with J gene TRBJ2-7; weak D call: TRBD1 (7 bases). The CDR3 covers 14 residues. CDR1 LNHNV and CDR2 YYDKDF come from the germline V gene (reference sequence). V lost 4 bases and J 4 bases, leaving 14 bases between the germline ends. The CDR3 bases are TGTGCCACCAGCAACGCGCCAGGGGGGTACGAGCAGTACTTC. Translated: CATSNAPGGYEQYF.

V and J are TRBV5-8 and TRBJ1-2; a possible D gene is TRBD1 (6 bases). V lost 3 bases to trimming and J lost 5 bases, with 20 bases between them. The V gene's germline CDR1 is SGHTS and CDR2 YDEGEE. This CDR3 spans 16 amino acids. The CDR3 DNA reads as TGTGCCAGCAGCTCGCGGGGGCAGGGCCCGTTTTATGGCTACACCTTC. Protein product: CASSSRGQGPFYGYTF.

The rearrangement joins TRBV27 to TRBJ2-2; TRBD2 is a possible D gene (7 bases). This CDR3 has 14 residues. V lost 5 bases to trimming and J lost 6 bases, with 13 bases between them. The germline V gene has CDR1 MNHEY and CDR2 SMNVEV (reference sequence). CDR3 in amino acids: CASSPFGGPGELFF. CDR3 nucleotides: TGTGCCAGCAGTCCGTTCGGGGGGCCCGGGGAGCTGTTTTTT.

The V gene is TRBV5-1, the J gene TRBJ1-2; TRBD1 is a possible D gene (5 bases). Trimming shortened V by 2 bases and J by 8 bases, and 13 bases separated the two germline ends. CDR1 and CDR2 (germline): SGHRS, YFSETQ. The CDR3 contains 13 residues. This CDR3 is CASSFQGVGGYTF. DNA of the CDR3: TGCGCCAGCAGCTTCCAGGGCGTAGGAGGCTACACCTTC.

The chain recombines TRBV11-2 with TRBJ2-3, with D possibly matching TRBD2 (6 bases). Trimming removed 5 bases from V and 1 base from J, with 19 bases in between. The CDR3 is made up of 17 amino acids. Germline assignment: CDR1 SGHAT and CDR2 FQNNGV. As DNA, the CDR3 is TGTGCCAGCAGCCGTGGGGTGGTATCGGGAGGCACAGATACGCAGTATTTT. As protein: CASSRGVVSGGTDTQYF.

The chain uses TRBV7-8 and TRBJ1-3; D possibly corresponds to TRBD1 (5 bases). V dropped 4 bases and J dropped 3 bases, with 25 bases sitting between them. The CDR3 consists of 19 residues. The V gene's germline CDR1 is SGHVS and CDR2 FQNEAQ. This CDR3 is CASSSPSRAFPSNGNTIYF. CDR3 DNA sequence: TGTGCCAGCAGCTCCCCCAGCAGGGCATTCCCCTCGAATGGAAACACCATATATTTT.

This rearrangement joins TRBV10-1 to TRBJ1-1; tentative D call: TRBD1 (5 bases). Germline V gives CDR1 WNHNN, CDR2 SYGVQD (reference sequence). CDR3 length equals 14 residues. V was clipped by 1 base and J by 4 bases, with 10 bases between them. The CDR3 loop reads CASSELRRGTEAFF. The CDR3 DNA is TGCGCCAGCAGTGAGTTACGGAGGGGCACTGAAGCTTTCTTT.

The chain joins TRBV4-3 to TRBJ2-5, with TRBD1 identical over 8 bases. The CDR3 spans 13 residues. The germline V gene has CDR1 LGHNA and CDR2 YSLEER. V trimming: 1 base; J trimming: 5 bases; junction bases outside the gene matches: 0. CDR3 nucleotide sequence: TGCGCCAGCAGCCAAGGACAGGGGGAGACCCAGTACTTC. Its translation: CASSQGQGETQYF.

This clone came up once. The J gene is TRBJ1-1, the V gene TRBV6-6; D is unresolved. The CDR3 runs to 15 residues. Germline V gives CDR1 MNHNY, CDR2 SVGAGI (reference sequence). V was shortened by 0 bases and J by 3 bases, with 11 bases between the two germline ends. Written as DNA, the CDR3 is TGTGCCAGCAGTTACTCCTCCGAGGGCGACACTGAAGCTTTCTTT. This translates into CASSYSSEGDTEAFF.

The V and J genes are TRBV5-4 and TRBJ1-2, with a weak D call TRBD1 (5 bases). Germline CDR1 reads SGHNT; CDR2 reads YYREEE (reference sequence). The germline V and J ends were trimmed by 2 bases and 2 bases, with 13 bases remaining between them. There are 15 residues in the CDR3. The CDR3 nucleotides are TGTGCCAGCAGCTTATTGGCAGGGAAAAACTATGGCTACACCTTC. It yields the protein CASSLLAGKNYGYTF.

This clone was recorded once. The chain employs TRBV6-5 and TRBJ2-2; 7 bases map to TRBD1. V gave up 8 bases and J gave up 4 bases; unmatched junction bases: 4. Germline CDR1 is MNHEY and CDR2 is SVGAGI. This CDR3 comprises 13 residues. CDR3 sequence: CASRTGVTGELFF. CDR3 nucleotides: TGTGCCAGCCGAACAGGGGTCACCGGGGAGCTGTTTTTT.

The V call is TRBV27, the J call TRBJ1-2; 8 bases match TRBD1. The germline V gene encodes CDR1 MNHEY and CDR2 SMNVEV (reference sequence). V lost 5 bases, J lost 8 bases, and 7 bases stayed unmatched. The CDR3 consists of 13 residues. CDR3 in DNA: TGTGCCAGCAGTACCCGGACAGGGTGGGGCTACACCTTC. This encodes CASSTRTGWGYTF.

This clone was seen only a few times. The chain has TRBV11-2 and TRBJ1-6; 9 positions agree with TRBD1. Per germline, CDR1 SGHAT and CDR2 FQNNGV. V was clipped by 3 bases and J by 5 bases; unmatched bases: 5. The CDR3 runs to 16 residues. The DNA of the CDR3 is TGTGCCAGCAGCTTGAGGGACAGGGTAAATAATTCACCCCTCCACTTT. Residues: CASSLRDRVNNSPLHF.

The chain combines TRBV9 with TRBJ1-1; unclear D gene. The CDR3 length is 14 residues. In germline, CDR1 is SGDLS, CDR2 YYNGEE. The V gene lost 4 bases and the J gene lost 7 bases, with 17 bases spanning the gap. Written as DNA, the CDR3 is TGTGCCAGCAGCCAACCGGGAGGCCAGATTGAAGCTTTCTTT. Residues: CASSQPGGQIEAFF.

The rearrangement uses TRBV10-3 and TRBJ1-2; 9 nucleotides match TRBD1. The V segment lost 6 bases and the J segment 4 bases; nucleotides outside the gene matches: 15. Germline values: CDR1 ENHRY, CDR2 SYGVKD. The CDR3 runs 17 residues. Here the CDR3 DNA reads TGTGCCATCAGCCTACCGGGACAGGGATTGAACCCCTATGGCTACACCTTC. Encoded protein: CAISLPGQGLNPYGYTF.

To note about this clone: Other DNA variants within this sample encode the same CDR3. The chain combines TRBV6-1 with TRBJ1-1, with D unclear. V lost 6 bases to trimming and J lost 0 bases, with 2 bases between them. The CDR3 is made up of 11 amino acids. Looked up from germline, CDR1 is MNHNS and CDR2 is SASEGT. CDR3 residues: CASSVNTEAFF. As DNA, the CDR3 is TGTGCCAGCAGCGTGAACACTGAAGCTTTCTTT.

This rearrangement joins TRBV4-3 to TRBJ1-1, with 7 bases aligning to TRBD1. Germline V gives CDR1 LGHNA, CDR2 YSLEER. The trim removed 4 bases at V and 8 bases at J, leaving 7 bases unmatched. The CDR3 covers 13 residues. The CDR3 bases are TGCGCCAGCAGCCTAGATAAGGGGGCGGAAGCTTTCTTT. Encoded protein: CASSLDKGAEAFF.

This chain uses TRBV7-4 with TRBJ1-1; the D gene is possibly TRBD1 (5 bases). The CDR3 length is 9 residues. Trimming took off 11 bases at V and 8 bases at J, with 9 bases between the two ends. Germline V gives CDR1 SGHVT, CDR2 SQSDAQ. The CDR3 DNA is TGTGCCCCTAGGGGAGAAGCTTTCTTT. It encodes CAPRGEAFF.

V usage is TRBV9 and J usage is TRBJ2-1, with a tentative D call TRBD2 (5 bases). From germline, CDR1 is SGDLS and CDR2 YYNGEE. The ends were cut back, 4 bases at V and 0 bases at J, with 23 bases in the middle. CDR3 length equals 19 residues. The CDR3 nucleotides are TGTGCCAGCAGCTCCGAACCCGAAGAGGAGCGGAGCTCCTACAATGAGCAGTTCTTC. It is translated as CASSSEPEEERSSYNEQFF.

This clone has only a few counts. J is TRBJ2-5 and V is TRBV14, with 10 bases aligning to TRBD2. The assigned J gene may be wrong: the sequence end matches TRBJ2-7 better. The CDR3 has 21 residues. Germline lookup yields CDR1 SGHDN and CDR2 FVKESK. The DNA for the CDR3 is TGTGCCAGCAGCCAGACAACCGGTAACGGTAGCGGGGGGCTGAGCTCCTACGAGCAGTACTTC. It encodes CASSQTTGNGSGGLSSYEQYF.

The genes are TRBV4-1 and TRBJ2-7; TRBD2 might be the D (5 bases). The germline V gene has CDR1 MGHRA and CDR2 YSYEKL. CDR3 size: 16 residues. Trimming removed 4 bases from V and 3 bases from J, with 19 bases in between. The CDR3 region is CASSLYLSAGDYEQYF. As DNA, the CDR3 is TGCGCCAGCAGCCTATATTTAAGTGCCGGGGACTACGAGCAGTACTTC.

This chain joins TRBV5-8 and TRBJ2-7, with 7 bases aligning to TRBD1. The CDR3 is 15 residues long. V gave up 5 bases and J gave up 5 bases; unmatched junction bases: 13. Germline V lookup: CDR1 SGHTS, CDR2 YDEGEE. This CDR3 reads CASRLHRDRVDEQYF. The CDR3 nucleotides are TGTGCCAGCAGATTACACCGAGACAGGGTTGACGAGCAGTACTTC. The full variable domain, with the rest looked up from reference TRBV5-8 and TRBJ2-7, is EAGVTQSPTHLIKTRGQQATLRCSPISGHTSVYWYQQALGLGLQFLLWYDEGEERNRGNFPPRFSGRQFPNYSSELNVNALELEDSALYLCASRLHRDRVDEQYFGPGTRLTVT.

The chain is built from TRBV5-4 and TRBJ1-1; D is uncertain. V was clipped by 4 bases and J by 8 bases, with 12 bases between them. The germline V gene encodes CDR1 SGHNT and CDR2 YYREEE (reference sequence). The CDR3 runs 12 residues. CDR3 loop: CASSLYGGEAFF. The CDR3 DNA follows: TGTGCCAGCAGCCTCTATGGCGGGGAAGCTTTCTTT.

V is TRBV19 and J is TRBJ1-1; TRBD1 matches at 7 bases. The CDR3 has 16 amino acids. Trimming took 5 bases from V and 1 from J; bases not matched to a gene: 10. Germline loops: CDR1 LNHDA, CDR2 SQIVND (reference sequence). In nucleotides, the CDR3 is TGTGCCAGTAGTCCCAGACAGGGCTCCACGAACACTGAAGCTTTCTTT. Translating it yields CASSPRQGSTNTEAFF.

This chain uses TRBV29-1 with TRBJ2-7; 10 positions agree with TRBD1. CDR3 size: 13 residues. The V and J ends lost 7 bases and 3 bases, in that order; junction bases with no gene match: 6. Germline assignment: CDR1 SQVTM and CDR2 ANQGSEA. CDR3 nucleotide sequence: TGCAGCGCTGGACAGGGGGGTTTCTACGAGCAGTACTTC. Its translation: CSAGQGGFYEQYF.